This T cell receptor (beta chain) was recovered during a study of shared clonotypes between healthy human individuals. For the study at large: There were three CD4 naive, three CD4 memory, two CD8 naive and one CD8 memory plates per donor. Overall study results and limits: The study found lower generation probabilities in non-shared clonotypes than in those shared by all four donors.

Donors comprised healthy HIV-negative adults lacking recent acute infections or vaccinations. Comments on this clone: Its matching antigen is unknown.

The protocol was immunoSEQ multiplex PCR, while the TCRdb copy is restricted to in-frame clones and leaves out a portion. The table has roughly 500,000 clones, 90% to 97% seen once. The sample comprised naive CD4+ T cells sorted from blood. Subset denoted: CD45RA+ positively selected. The receptor was derived from a woman aged 25-40 years in good health.

Here the CDR3 reads CSVVQIQETQYF. The CDR3 region has the DNA TGCAGCGTTGTACAGATTCAAGAGACCCAGTACTTC. The rearrangement uses TRBV29-1 and TRBJ2-5; the D is unclear. Germline V gives CDR1 SQVTM, CDR2 ANQGSEA. The CDR3 covers 12 residues. V gave up 4 bases and J gave up 2 bases, with 8 bases separating them.